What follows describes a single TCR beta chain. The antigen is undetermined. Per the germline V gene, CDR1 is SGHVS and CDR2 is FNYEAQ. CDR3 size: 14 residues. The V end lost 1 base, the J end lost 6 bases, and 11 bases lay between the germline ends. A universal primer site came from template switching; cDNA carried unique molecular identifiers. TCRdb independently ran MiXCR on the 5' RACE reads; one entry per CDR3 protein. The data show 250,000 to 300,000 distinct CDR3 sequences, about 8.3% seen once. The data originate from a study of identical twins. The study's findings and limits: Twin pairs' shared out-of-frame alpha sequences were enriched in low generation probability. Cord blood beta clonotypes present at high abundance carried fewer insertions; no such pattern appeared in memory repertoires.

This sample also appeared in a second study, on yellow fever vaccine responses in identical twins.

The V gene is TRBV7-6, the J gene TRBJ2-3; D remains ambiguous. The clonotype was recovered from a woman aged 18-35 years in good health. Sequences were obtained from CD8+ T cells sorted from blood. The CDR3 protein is CASSLETLEDTQYF. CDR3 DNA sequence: TGTGCCAGCAGCTTAGAGACCTTGGAGGATACGCAGTATTTT.